The clone carrying this TCR beta chain occurred many times. RNA transcripts gave rise to amplified TCR beta CDR3 regions. During a first-round RT-PCR of the TCR CDR3, the HTBI primer set was used. A single record per CDR3 protein comes from TCRdb applying MiXCR to the multiplex PCR reads. The sample gives a few hundred thousand distinct CDR3 sequences, around 20% of which show up once; roughly 44% is in the top ten. The data were obtained in a study of T cells in Graves' hyperthyroidism and ophthalmopathy. CDR1 and CDR2 from the germline V gene are MDHEN and SYDVKM. Trimming stripped 6 bases from V and 1 base from J, with 13 bases between. The CDR3 spans 15 residues.

The sequence derives from a man aged 35 to 55 with Graves' hyperthyroidism. The sequenced material came from blood. V and J are TRBV28 and TRBJ1-5; perhaps TRBD1 as D (5 bases). The CDR3: CASRVRDGSNQPQHF. The CDR3 DNA follows: TGTGCCAGCAGAGTGAGGGACGGCAGCAATCAGCCCCAGCATTTT.